Following are 3 T cell receptor beta chains from one sample sequenced in a study of cytomegalovirus exposure and HLA in healthy donors. With 60 Vbeta and 13 Jbeta primers, the PCR was carried out. Method: immunoSEQ multiplex PCR; TCRdb's copy keeps in-frame clones and lacks some. The profile covers about 130,000 clones, with 64% appearing a single time and roughly 2.5% taken by the ten largest. The sample was PBMCs. The receptors originated from a woman aged 40 to 49 in good health and CMV-seronegative.

This clone was seen a handful of times. This chain joins TRBV2 and TRBJ2-1; possibly TRBD2 for D (7 bases). CDR3 length: 16 amino acids. CDR1 and CDR2 (germline): SNHLY, FYNNEI. The V and J ends lost 5 bases and 3 bases respectively, with 17 bases between them. The CDR3 DNA sequence: TGTGCCAGCAGTTGGGCGGGGGCCTTTAACTACAATGAGCAGTTCTTC. Translating gives CASSWAGAFNYNEQFF.

The CDR3 protein is CASRSRTSGGEQYF. The CDR3 nucleotides are TGTGCCAGCAGGAGCCGGACTAGCGGGGGAGAGCAGTACTTC. The rearrangement links TRBV2 to TRBJ2-7; the match to TRBD2 covers 13 bases. In germline, CDR1 is SNHLY, CDR2 FYNNEI. V lost 6 bases, J lost 7 bases, and 6 bases stayed unmatched. The CDR3 has 14 amino acids.

V and J are TRBV29-1 and TRBJ1-1; tentative D call: TRBD1 (5 bases). Trimming removed 4 bases at V and 4 bases at J, with 13 bases between. Germline V gene data show CDR1 as SQVTM and CDR2 as ANQGSEA. This CDR3 spans 13 amino acids. The CDR3 reads CSVVDTSPTEAFF. For the CDR3, the DNA is TGCAGCGTTGTGGACACAAGCCCCACTGAAGCTTTCTTT.